A single sample is the source of the 18 T cell receptor beta chains below, sequenced in a study of control samples from healthy donors and cancer patients. Some clones are missing from TCRdb's copy, which holds only in-frame ones; the method was immunoSEQ multiplex PCR. The data show about 50,000 clones, 94% seen once. The sequenced material came from blood. The receptors here all came from a man aged 25 to 40 in good health.

The chain links TRBV2 to TRBJ1-4; D is uncertain. The V end was cut by 7 bases, the J end by 6 bases, with 3 bases between. CDR3 length equals 10 residues. Germline V gene sequence: CDR1 SNHLY, CDR2 FYNNEI. CDR3 protein: CASKDEKLFF. The CDR3 DNA follows: TGTGCCAGCAAGGATGAAAAACTGTTTTTT. Combining the CDR3 with reference TRBV2 and TRBJ1-4 gives the whole variable domain EPEVTQTPSHQVTQMGQEVILRCVPISNHLYFYWYRQILGQKVEFLVSFYNNEISEKSEIFDDQFSVERPDGSNFTLKIRSTKLEDSAMYFCASKDEKLFFGSGTQLSVL.

The chain couples TRBV7-9 to TRBJ2-3, with unresolved D. V lost 0 bases and J lost 5, with 12 bases in between. This CDR3 has 15 residues. The germline gives CDR1 SEHNR, CDR2 FQNEAQ (reference sequence). The CDR3 region is CASSLARGTQDTQYF. The CDR3 DNA reads TGTGCCAGCAGCTTAGCGAGAGGAACACAAGATACGCAGTATTTT.

The V and J genes are TRBV9 and TRBJ1-6; possible D gene TRBD1, 6 bases. The CDR3 is 16 amino acids. Trimming took off 3 bases at V and 4 bases at J, with 14 bases between the two ends. Looked up from germline, CDR1 is SGDLS and CDR2 is YYNGEE. CDR3 DNA: TGTGCCAGCAGCGAGGGGGGGTCTGAATATAATTCACCCCTCCACTTT. It is translated as CASSEGGSEYNSPLHF.

The chain carries TRBV6-6 and TRBJ1-1, with D perhaps matching TRBD1 (5 bases). The CDR3 loop spans 14 amino acids. Germline CDR1 is MNHNY and CDR2 is SVGAGI (reference sequence). V was trimmed by 2 bases and J by 1 base, leaving 8 bases between them. This CDR3 is CASSYGGRNTEAFF. The CDR3 coding sequence is TGTGCCAGCAGTTACGGGGGGAGGAACACTGAAGCTTTCTTT.

This chain links TRBV10-3 with TRBJ2-3; a possible D gene is TRBD1 (8 bases). The CDR3 runs to 17 residues. V lost 3 bases and J 0 bases, leaving 16 bases between the germline ends. Germline V lookup: CDR1 ENHRY, CDR2 SYGVKD. The CDR3 DNA sequence: TGTGCCATCAGTGAATACGGACAGGGAGGGAGCACAGATACGCAGTATTTT. It specifies CAISEYGQGGSTDTQYF.

V usage is TRBV19 and J usage is TRBJ2-3, with D possibly being TRBD1 (6 bases). Germline V lookup: CDR1 LNHDA, CDR2 SQIVND (reference sequence). The germline V and J ends were trimmed by 1 base and 4 bases, with 9 bases remaining between them. The CDR3 loop spans 14 amino acids. The chain's CDR3 is CASSIGQEADTQYF. CDR3 in DNA: TGTGCCAGTAGTATAGGACAGGAGGCAGATACGCAGTATTTT.

This chain connects TRBV6-5 to TRBJ1-4; 7 positions agree with TRBD1. The ends lost 6 bases at V and 8 bases at J; junction bases unmatched: 6. CDR3 length equals 13 residues. CDR1 and CDR2 (germline): MNHEY, SVGAGI. For the CDR3, the DNA is TGTGCCAGCAGACACGGACAGGTCGAAAAACTGTTTTTT. This translates into CASRHGQVEKLFF.

The rearrangement joins TRBV6-2 or TRBV6-3 to TRBJ2-5, with 7 bases matching TRBD2. This CDR3 contains 12 residues. V shed 6 bases, J shed 6 bases, and the junction held 4 bases outside the gene matches. Germline V lookup: CDR1 MNHEY, CDR2 SVGEGT. This CDR3 reads CASSRDYQTQYF. The DNA of the CDR3 is TGTGCCAGCAGCCGGGACTATCAGACCCAGTACTTC.

The chain combines TRBV7-9 with TRBJ1-4; D unclear. CDR3 length: 17 residues. V was cut by 5 bases and J by 5 bases, with 21 bases left in between. Germline V lookup: CDR1 SEHNR, CDR2 FQNEAQ (reference sequence). The CDR3 DNA reads TGTGCCAGCAGCCCCTCCCATAGTCCGACGAGGAATGAAAAACTGTTTTTT. Encoded protein: CASSPSHSPTRNEKLFF. Variable domain in full (rest from reference TRBV7-9 and TRBJ1-4): DTGVSQNPRHKITKRGQNVTFRCDPISEHNRLYWYRQTLGQGPEFLTYFQNEAQLEKSRLLSDRFSAERPKGSFSTLEIQRTEQGDSAMYLCASSPSHSPTRNEKLFFGSGTQLSVL.

V and J are TRBV7-9 and TRBJ1-5; 7 positions match TRBD1. The CDR3 loop spans 19 amino acids. From germline, CDR1 is SEHNR and CDR2 FQNEAQ (reference sequence). V shed 4 bases, J shed 5 bases, and the junction held 20 bases outside the gene matches. The CDR3 nucleotides read TGTGCCAGCAGCTCCCTTAGAGCGGAGACAGGGAGGTTCCATCAGCCCCAGCATTTT. Protein product: CASSSLRAETGRFHQPQHF.

This sequence joins TRBV5-6 and TRBJ2-3, with D perhaps being TRBD1 or TRBD2 (5 bases each). The ends were cut back, 2 bases at V and 2 bases at J, with 9 bases in the middle. Per the germline V gene, CDR1 is SGHDT and CDR2 is YYEEEE. The CDR3 runs 14 residues. The CDR3 reads CASSFAGTTDTQYF. For the CDR3, the DNA is TGTGCCAGCAGCTTTGCAGGGACCACAGATACGCAGTATTTT.

This chain connects TRBV6-5 to TRBJ1-1; D is unresolved. V was pared by 0 bases and J by 1 base, with 6 bases between. This CDR3 is 14 amino acids long. Germline CDR1 MNHEY, CDR2 SVGAGI. The DNA for the CDR3 is TGTGCCAGCAGTTACTCGAAAGGGAACACTGAAGCTTTCTTT. It translates to CASSYSKGNTEAFF.

The V gene is TRBV25-1, the J gene TRBJ1-5; 8 bases fit TRBD1. Trimming at V came to 8 bases and at J to 0 bases, leaving 3 bases not matched to a gene. The CDR3 runs to 14 residues. Germline V CDR1 and CDR2: MGHDK, SYGVNS. For the CDR3, the DNA is TGTGCCAGCGGAGGACAGGGTAGCAATCAGCCCCAGCATTTT. Protein sequence: CASGGQGSNQPQHF.

The genes are TRBV10-1 and TRBJ2-1; 8 nucleotides agree with TRBD2. The ends lost 10 bases at V and 3 bases at J; junction bases unmatched: 11. This CDR3 has 15 residues. In germline, CDR1 is WNHNN, CDR2 SYGVQD (reference sequence). CDR3 DNA: TGCGCCACTTCCCGAGACACTAGCGGCTACAATGAGCAGTTCTTC. Translation gives CATSRDTSGYNEQFF.

This clone is a singleton in its sample. V and J are TRBV4-1 and TRBJ2-1; D call uncertain. The CDR3 totals 14 residues. With 2 bases removed from V and 4 bases from J, the gap between germline ends came to 9 bases. Germline lookup yields CDR1 MGHRA and CDR2 YSYEKL. CDR3 sequence: CASSQSRTYNEQFF. CDR3 nucleotides: TGCGCCAGCAGCCAATCTAGAACTTACAATGAGCAGTTCTTC.

The V call is TRBV28, the J call TRBJ2-5, with D possibly TRBD1 on 7 matching bases. V lost 3 bases, J lost 0 bases, and 11 bases lay in between. Germline values: CDR1 MDHEN, CDR2 SYDVKM. The CDR3 totals 15 residues. The CDR3 reads CASSLAGQHQETQYF. DNA of the CDR3: TGTGCCAGCAGTTTGGCGGGACAGCACCAAGAGACCCAGTACTTC.

The chain has TRBV7-8 and TRBJ2-1, with 7 bases that match TRBD2. The CDR3 spans 18 residues. Trimming took 0 bases from V and 4 from J; bases not matched to a gene: 12. The germline V gene has CDR1 SGHVS and CDR2 FQNEAQ. The CDR3 sequence: CASSLALAGDLRYNEQFF. In DNA form, the CDR3 reads TGTGCCAGCAGCTTAGCGCTGGCGGGGGATCTACGTTACAATGAGCAGTTCTTC.

This chain links TRBV19 with TRBJ2-7; D perhaps matches TRBD2 (6 bases). The CDR3 has 14 residues. V lost 3 bases and J lost 7, with 16 bases in between. Germline-derived CDR1 and CDR2 are LNHDA and SQIVND (reference sequence). This CDR3 is CASSMLQFGGEQYF. The CDR3 DNA reads as TGTGCCAGTAGTATGCTCCAGTTTGGGGGGGAGCAGTACTTC.